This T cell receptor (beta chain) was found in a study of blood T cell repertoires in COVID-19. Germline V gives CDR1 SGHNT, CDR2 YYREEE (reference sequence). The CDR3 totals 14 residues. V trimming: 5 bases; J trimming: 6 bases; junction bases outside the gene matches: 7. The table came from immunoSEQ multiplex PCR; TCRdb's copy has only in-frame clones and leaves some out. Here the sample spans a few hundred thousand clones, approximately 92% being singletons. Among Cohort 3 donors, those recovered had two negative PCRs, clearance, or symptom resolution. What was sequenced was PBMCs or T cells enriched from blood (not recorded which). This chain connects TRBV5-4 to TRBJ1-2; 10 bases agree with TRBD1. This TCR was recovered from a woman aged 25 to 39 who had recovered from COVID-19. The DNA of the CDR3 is TGTGCCAGCAGAAATCCGGGACAGGGGAATGGCTACACCTTC. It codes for CASRNPGQGNGYTF.